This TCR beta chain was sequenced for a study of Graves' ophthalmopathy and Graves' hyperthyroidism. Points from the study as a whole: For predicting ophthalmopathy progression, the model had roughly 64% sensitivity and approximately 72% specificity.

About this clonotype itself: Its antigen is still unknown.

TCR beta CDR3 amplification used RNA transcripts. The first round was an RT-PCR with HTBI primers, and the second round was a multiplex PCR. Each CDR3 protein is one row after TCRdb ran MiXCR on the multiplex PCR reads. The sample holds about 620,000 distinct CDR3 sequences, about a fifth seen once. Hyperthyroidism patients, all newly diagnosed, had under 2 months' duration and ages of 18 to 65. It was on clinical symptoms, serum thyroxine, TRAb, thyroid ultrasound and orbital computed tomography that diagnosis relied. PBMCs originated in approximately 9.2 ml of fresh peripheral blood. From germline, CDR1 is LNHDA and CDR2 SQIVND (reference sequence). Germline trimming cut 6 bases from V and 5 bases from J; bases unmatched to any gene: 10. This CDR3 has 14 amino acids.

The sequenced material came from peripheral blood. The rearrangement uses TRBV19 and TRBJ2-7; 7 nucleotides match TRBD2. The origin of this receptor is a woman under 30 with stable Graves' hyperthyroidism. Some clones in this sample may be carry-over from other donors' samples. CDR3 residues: CASSLTGSGNEQYF. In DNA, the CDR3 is TGTGCCAGTAGCTTGACTGGGAGCGGGAACGAGCAGTACTTC.